These T cell receptor beta chains were read from a single sample in a study of cytomegalovirus exposure and HLA in healthy donors. TCRdb's copy holds only in-frame clones and misses some; the assay was immunoSEQ multiplex PCR. The repertoire shows 150,000 to 200,000 clones; the top ten hold under 2.5%. The sample consisted of PBMCs. Source of these receptors: a young man in good health and CMV-seronegative. Both conserved end residues are part of each CDR3. The order of the fields is V gene, J gene, D gene, CDR3 DNA, CDR3 protein. The D gene is left open where the match is weak.

v_call: TRBV6-4; j_call: TRBJ2-1; d_call: TRBD2; cdr3_nt: TGTGCCAGCAGTTTATCTAGCGGGGTTCCCTACAATGAGCAGTTCTTC; cdr3_aa: CASSLSSGVPYNEQFF
v_call: TRBV29-1; j_call: TRBJ1-1; d_call: NA; cdr3_nt: TGCAGCGCCGGACAGATGAACACTGAAGCTTTCTTT; cdr3_aa: CSAGQMNTEAFF
v_call: TRBV12-5; j_call: TRBJ1-5; d_call: TRBD1; cdr3_nt: TGTGCTAGTGGTTTGCCGACAGGGAATCAGCCCCAGCATTTT; cdr3_aa: CASGLPTGNQPQHF
v_call: TRBV28; j_call: TRBJ1-5; d_call: NA; cdr3_nt: TGTGCCAGCAGCACCAATCTCGGTCAGCCCCAGCATTTT; cdr3_aa: CASSTNLGQPQHF
v_call: TRBV21-1; j_call: TRBJ2-3; d_call: NA; cdr3_nt: TGTGCCAGCAGCAAATCCCAGGGATACACAGATACGCAGTATTTT; cdr3_aa: CASSKSQGYTDTQYF
v_call: TRBV30; j_call: TRBJ2-1; d_call: TRBD2; cdr3_nt: TGTGCCTGGAGTGCTTTTGGACTAGCGGGAGTAGGAAGTGAGCAGTTCTTC; cdr3_aa: CAWSAFGLAGVGSEQFF
v_call: TRBV7-2; j_call: TRBJ1-2; d_call: NA; cdr3_nt: TGTGCCAGCAGCCCCACCATTGAGGGGAGGGGAGGCTACACCTTC; cdr3_aa: CASSPTIEGRGGYTF
v_call: TRBV29-1; j_call: TRBJ2-1; d_call: TRBD2; cdr3_nt: TGCAGCGTGGGGTGGACTAGCGGGATGTACAATGAGCAGTTCTTC; cdr3_aa: CSVGWTSGMYNEQFF
v_call: TRBV6-4; j_call: TRBJ2-1; d_call: NA; cdr3_nt: TGTGCCAGCAGCCGGGACTCAGAGGGGAATGAGCAGTTCTTC; cdr3_aa: CASSRDSEGNEQFF
v_call: TRBV4-3; j_call: TRBJ2-7; d_call: NA; cdr3_nt: TGCGCCAGCAGCCAGTCTTGGCTAGCAGATTACGAGCAGTACTTC; cdr3_aa: CASSQSWLADYEQYF
v_call: TRBV7-9; j_call: TRBJ1-4; d_call: TRBD1; cdr3_nt: TGTGCCAGCAGCGAAGAAACTTGGGGACAGTTAAGGGCAAAACTGTTTTTT; cdr3_aa: CASSEETWGQLRAKLFF
v_call: TRBV6-5; j_call: TRBJ2-7; d_call: TRBD1; cdr3_nt: TGTGCCAGCAGCGGACAGGGAACCTCCTACGAGCAGTACTTC; cdr3_aa: CASSGQGTSYEQYF
v_call: TRBV10-3; j_call: TRBJ2-7; d_call: TRBD1; cdr3_nt: TGTGCCATCAGTCCGAGGACAGGGGGGTCCTACGAGCAGTACTTC; cdr3_aa: CAISPRTGGSYEQYF
v_call: TRBV9; j_call: TRBJ1-6; d_call: NA; cdr3_nt: TGTGCCAGCAGCCCACAGGGTTCAGTCGATAATTCACCCCTCCACTTT; cdr3_aa: CASSPQGSVDNSPLHF
v_call: TRBV5-1; j_call: TRBJ2-7; d_call: NA; cdr3_nt: TGCGCCAGCAGCTTATTTCAGAACAGAAACTCCTACGAGCAGTACTTC; cdr3_aa: CASSLFQNRNSYEQYF
v_call: TRBV11-2; j_call: TRBJ2-7; d_call: TRBD2; cdr3_nt: TGTGCCAGCAGCTTAGATCTGAGCGGGAGGGCCTACGAGCAGTACTTC; cdr3_aa: CASSLDLSGRAYEQYF
v_call: TRBV5-6; j_call: TRBJ1-1; d_call: NA; cdr3_nt: TGTGCCAGCAGCTTCAATTTTAGGCGCGCGGGGGTCACTGAAGCTTTCTTT; cdr3_aa: CASSFNFRRAGVTEAFF
v_call: TRBV30; j_call: TRBJ2-1; d_call: TRBD2; cdr3_nt: TGTGCCTGGAGCGGACTAGCGGGAGGAGGTGAGCAGTTCTTC; cdr3_aa: CAWSGLAGGGEQFF
v_call: TRBV29-1; j_call: TRBJ2-2; d_call: NA; cdr3_nt: TGCAGCGTTGGCCGGGACACCCGAGGGGAGCTGTTTTTT; cdr3_aa: CSVGRDTRGELFF
v_call: TRBV5-1; j_call: TRBJ2-3; d_call: TRBD2; cdr3_nt: TGCGCCAGCAGCTTTGGACTAGGCTCAGATACGCAGTATTTT; cdr3_aa: CASSFGLGSDTQYF